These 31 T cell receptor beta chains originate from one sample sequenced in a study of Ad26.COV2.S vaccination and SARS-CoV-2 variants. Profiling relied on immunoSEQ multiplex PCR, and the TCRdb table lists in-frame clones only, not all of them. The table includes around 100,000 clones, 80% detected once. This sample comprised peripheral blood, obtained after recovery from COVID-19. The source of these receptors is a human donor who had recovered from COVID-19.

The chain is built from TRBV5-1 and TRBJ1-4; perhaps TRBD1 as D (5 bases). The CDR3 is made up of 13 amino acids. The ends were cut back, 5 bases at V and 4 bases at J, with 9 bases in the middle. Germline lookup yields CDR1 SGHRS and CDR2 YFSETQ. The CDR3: CASRGDFNEKLFF. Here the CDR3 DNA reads TGCGCCAGCAGAGGGGACTTTAATGAAAAACTGTTTTTT.

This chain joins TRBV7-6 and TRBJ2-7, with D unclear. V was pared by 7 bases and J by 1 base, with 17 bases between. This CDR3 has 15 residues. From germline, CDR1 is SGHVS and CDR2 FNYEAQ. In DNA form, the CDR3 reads TGTGCCAGCACCCCGAAACCCCACGGATCCTACGAGCAGTACTTC. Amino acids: CASTPKPHGSYEQYF.

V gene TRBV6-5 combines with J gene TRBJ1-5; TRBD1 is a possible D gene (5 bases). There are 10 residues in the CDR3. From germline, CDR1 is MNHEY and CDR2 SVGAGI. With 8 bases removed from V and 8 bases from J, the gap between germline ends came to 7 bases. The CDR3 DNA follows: TGTGCCAGCGGGGGTGAGCCCCAGCATTTT. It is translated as CASGGEPQHF.

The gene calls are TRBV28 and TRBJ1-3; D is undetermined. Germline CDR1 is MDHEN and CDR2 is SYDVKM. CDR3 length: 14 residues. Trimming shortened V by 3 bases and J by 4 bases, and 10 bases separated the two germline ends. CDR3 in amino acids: CASSFSRVGNTIYF. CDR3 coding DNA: TGTGCCAGCAGTTTTTCTCGCGTGGGAAACACCATATATTTT.

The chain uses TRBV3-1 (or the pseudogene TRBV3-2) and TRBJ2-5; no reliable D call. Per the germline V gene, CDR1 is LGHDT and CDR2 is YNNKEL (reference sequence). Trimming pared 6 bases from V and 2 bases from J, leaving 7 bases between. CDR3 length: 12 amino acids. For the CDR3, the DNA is TGTGCCAGCAGTCCTTGGCAAGAGACCCAGTACTTC. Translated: CASSPWQETQYF.

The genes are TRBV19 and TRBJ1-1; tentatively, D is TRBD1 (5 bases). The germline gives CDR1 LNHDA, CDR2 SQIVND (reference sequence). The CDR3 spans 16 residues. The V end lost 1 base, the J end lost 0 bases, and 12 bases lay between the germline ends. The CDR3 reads CASSIAAGRLNTEAFF. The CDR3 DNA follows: TGTGCCAGTAGTATAGCCGCGGGACGGTTGAACACTGAAGCTTTCTTT. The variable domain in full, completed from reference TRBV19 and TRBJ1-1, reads DGGITQSPKYLFRKEGQNVTLSCEQNLNHDAMYWYRQDPGQGLRLIYYSQIVNDFQKGDIAEGYSVSREKKESFPLTVTSAQKNPTAFYLCASSIAAGRLNTEAFFGQGTRLTVV.

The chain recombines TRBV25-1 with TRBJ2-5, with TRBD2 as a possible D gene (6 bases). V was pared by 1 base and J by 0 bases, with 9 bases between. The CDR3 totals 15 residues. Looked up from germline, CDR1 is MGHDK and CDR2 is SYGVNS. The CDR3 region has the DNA TGTGCCAGCAGTGAATGGCGGGGAAACCAAGAGACCCAGTACTTC. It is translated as CASSEWRGNQETQYF.

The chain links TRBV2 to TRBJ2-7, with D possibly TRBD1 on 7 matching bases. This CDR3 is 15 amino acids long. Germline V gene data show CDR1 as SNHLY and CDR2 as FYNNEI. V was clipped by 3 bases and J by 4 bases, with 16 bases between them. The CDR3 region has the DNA TGTGCCAGCAGTGACCCCCCCAGGGGGGCGTACGAGCAGTACTTC. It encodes CASSDPPRGAYEQYF.

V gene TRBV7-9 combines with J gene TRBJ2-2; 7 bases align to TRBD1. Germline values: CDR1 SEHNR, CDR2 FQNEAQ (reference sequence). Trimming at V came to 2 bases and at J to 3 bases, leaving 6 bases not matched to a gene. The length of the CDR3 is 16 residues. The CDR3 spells CASSLLSGGYTGELFF. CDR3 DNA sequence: TGTGCCAGCAGCTTACTTTCAGGGGGTTACACCGGGGAGCTGTTTTTT.

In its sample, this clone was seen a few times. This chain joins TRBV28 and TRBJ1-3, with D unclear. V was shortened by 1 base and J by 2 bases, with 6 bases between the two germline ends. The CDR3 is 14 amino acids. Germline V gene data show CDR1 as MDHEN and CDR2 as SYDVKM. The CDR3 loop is CASSLSGTGNTIYF. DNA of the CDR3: TGTGCCAGCAGTTTATCAGGTACTGGAAACACCATATATTTT.

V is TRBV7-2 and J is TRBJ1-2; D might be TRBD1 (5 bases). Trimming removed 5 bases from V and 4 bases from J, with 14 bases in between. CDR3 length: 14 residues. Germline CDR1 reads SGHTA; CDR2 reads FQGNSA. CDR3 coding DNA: TGTGCCAGCAGCCCGCGACAGAGCCCCTATGGCTACACCTTC. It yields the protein CASSPRQSPYGYTF.

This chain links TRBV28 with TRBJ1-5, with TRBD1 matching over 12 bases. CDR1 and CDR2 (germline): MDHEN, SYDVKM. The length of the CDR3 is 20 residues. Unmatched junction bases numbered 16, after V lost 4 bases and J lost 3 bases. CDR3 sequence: CASSSNKRGGTGGFNQPQHF. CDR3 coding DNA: TGTGCCAGCAGTTCCAATAAGAGAGGCGGGACAGGGGGCTTCAATCAGCCCCAGCATTTT.

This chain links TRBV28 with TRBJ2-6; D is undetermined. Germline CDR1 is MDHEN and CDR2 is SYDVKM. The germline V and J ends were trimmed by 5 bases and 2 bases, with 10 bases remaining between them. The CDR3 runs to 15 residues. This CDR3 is CASSDGFTGANVLTF. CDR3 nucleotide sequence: TGTGCCAGCAGTGATGGGTTTACTGGGGCCAACGTCCTGACTTTC.

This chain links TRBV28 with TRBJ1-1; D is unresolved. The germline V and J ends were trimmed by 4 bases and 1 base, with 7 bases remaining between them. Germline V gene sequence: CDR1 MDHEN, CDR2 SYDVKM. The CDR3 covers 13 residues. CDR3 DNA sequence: TGTGCCAGCAGTTCGGACCAGAACACTGAAGCTTTCTTT. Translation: CASSSDQNTEAFF.

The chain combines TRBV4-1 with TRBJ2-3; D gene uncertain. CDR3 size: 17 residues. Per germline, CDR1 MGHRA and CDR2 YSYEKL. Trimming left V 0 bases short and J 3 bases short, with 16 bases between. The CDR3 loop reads CASSQDIGRPTTDTQYF. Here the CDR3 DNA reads TGCGCCAGCAGCCAAGATATCGGCAGACCGACAACAGATACGCAGTATTTT.

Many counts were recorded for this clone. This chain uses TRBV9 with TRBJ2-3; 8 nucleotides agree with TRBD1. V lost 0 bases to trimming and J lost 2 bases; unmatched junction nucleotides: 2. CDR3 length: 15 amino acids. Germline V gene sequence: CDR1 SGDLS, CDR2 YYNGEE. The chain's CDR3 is CASSVAGQATDTQYF. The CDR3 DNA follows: TGTGCCAGCAGCGTAGCGGGACAGGCCACAGATACGCAGTATTTT.

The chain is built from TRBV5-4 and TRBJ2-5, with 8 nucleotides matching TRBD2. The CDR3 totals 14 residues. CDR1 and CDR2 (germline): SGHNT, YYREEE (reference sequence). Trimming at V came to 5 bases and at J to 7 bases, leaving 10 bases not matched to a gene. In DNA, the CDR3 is TGTGCCAGCAGGCCAGCGGGGGCGAGAGGGACCCAGTACTTC. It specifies CASRPAGARGTQYF. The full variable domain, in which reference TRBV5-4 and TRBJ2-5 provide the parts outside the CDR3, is ETGVTQSPTHLIKTRGQQVTLRCSSQSGHNTVSWYQQALGQGPQFIFQYYREEENGRGNFPPRFSGLQFPNYSSELNVNALELDDSALYLCASRPAGARGTQYFGPGTRLLVL.

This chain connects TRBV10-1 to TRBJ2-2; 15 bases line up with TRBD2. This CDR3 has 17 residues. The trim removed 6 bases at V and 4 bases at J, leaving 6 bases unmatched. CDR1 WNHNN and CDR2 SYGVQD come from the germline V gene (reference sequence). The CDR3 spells CASSGLAGGPGTGELFF. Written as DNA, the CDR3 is TGCGCCAGCAGCGGACTAGCGGGGGGGCCGGGCACCGGGGAGCTGTTTTTT.

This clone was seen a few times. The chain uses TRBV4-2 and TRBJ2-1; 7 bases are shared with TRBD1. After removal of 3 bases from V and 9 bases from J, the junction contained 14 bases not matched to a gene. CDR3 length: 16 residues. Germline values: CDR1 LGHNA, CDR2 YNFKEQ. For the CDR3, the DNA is TGTGCCAGCAGCCAGGACGAAATGACAGGGTTGGGTGAGCAGTTCTTC. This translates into CASSQDEMTGLGEQFF.

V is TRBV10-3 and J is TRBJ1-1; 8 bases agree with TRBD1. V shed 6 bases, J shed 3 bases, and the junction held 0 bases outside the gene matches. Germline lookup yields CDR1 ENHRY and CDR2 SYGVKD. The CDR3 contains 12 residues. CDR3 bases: TGTGCCATCAGGGACAGGGACACTGAAGCTTTCTTT. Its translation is CAIRDRDTEAFF.

The CDR3 DNA reads TGCGCCAGTATGACCGGGACAGCCTTAGAGACCCAGTACTTC. It is translated as CASMTGTALETQYF. This chain links TRBV10-2 with TRBJ2-5; 7 bases are a match to TRBD1. The CDR3 spans 14 residues. Trimming cost V 9 bases and J 4 bases; bases outside gene matches: 11. Germline assignment: CDR1 WSHSY and CDR2 SAAADI.

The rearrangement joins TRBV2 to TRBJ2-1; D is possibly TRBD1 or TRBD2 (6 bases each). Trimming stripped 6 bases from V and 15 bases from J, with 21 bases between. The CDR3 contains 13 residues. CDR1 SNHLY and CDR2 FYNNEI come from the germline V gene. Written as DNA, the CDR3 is TGTGCCAGCAGCGAGGAGGGGTGGGACATACCGTTCTTC. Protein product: CASSEEGWDIPFF.

CDR3 bases: TGTGCCAGCAGCATCGGGACAGGGTTGGAAAAACTGTTTTTT. It codes for CASSIGTGLEKLFF. The chain joins TRBV7-2 to TRBJ1-4, with TRBD1 matching over 9 bases. The CDR3 extends over 14 amino acids. After removal of 5 bases from V and 8 bases from J, the junction contained 6 bases not matched to a gene. Germline-derived CDR1 and CDR2 are SGHTA and FQGNSA. Drawing the rest from reference TRBV7-2 and TRBJ1-4, the complete variable domain is GAGVSQSPSNKVTEKGKDVELRCDPISGHTALYWYRQSLGQGLEFLIYFQGNSAPDKSGLPSDRFSAERTGGSVSTLTIQRTQQEDSAVYLCASSIGTGLEKLFFGSGTQLSVL.

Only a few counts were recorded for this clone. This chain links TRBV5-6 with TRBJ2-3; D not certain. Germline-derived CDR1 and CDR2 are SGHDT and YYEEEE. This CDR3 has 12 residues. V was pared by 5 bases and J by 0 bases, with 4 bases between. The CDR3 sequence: CASRVSTDTQYF. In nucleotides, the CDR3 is TGTGCCAGCAGAGTAAGCACAGATACGCAGTATTTT.

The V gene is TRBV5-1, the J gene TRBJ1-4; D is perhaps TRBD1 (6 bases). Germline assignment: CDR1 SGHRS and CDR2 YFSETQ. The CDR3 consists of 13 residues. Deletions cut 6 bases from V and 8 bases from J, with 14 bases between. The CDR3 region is CASKQQGGEKLFF. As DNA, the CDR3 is TGCGCCAGCAAACAGCAAGGGGGGGAAAAACTGTTTTTT.

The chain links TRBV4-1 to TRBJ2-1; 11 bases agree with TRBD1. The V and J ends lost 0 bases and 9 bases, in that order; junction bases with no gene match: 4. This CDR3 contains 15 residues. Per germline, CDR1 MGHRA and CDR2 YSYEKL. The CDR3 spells CASSQDGQGASEQFF. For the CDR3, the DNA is TGCGCCAGCAGCCAAGACGGACAGGGGGCGAGTGAGCAGTTCTTC.

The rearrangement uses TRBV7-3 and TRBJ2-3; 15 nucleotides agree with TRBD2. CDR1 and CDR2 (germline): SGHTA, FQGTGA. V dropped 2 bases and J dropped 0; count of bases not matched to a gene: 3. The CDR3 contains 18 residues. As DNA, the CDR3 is TGTGCCAGCAGCTTAGGACTAGCGGGGGGGAGTAGCACAGATACGCAGTATTTT. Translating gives CASSLGLAGGSSTDTQYF.

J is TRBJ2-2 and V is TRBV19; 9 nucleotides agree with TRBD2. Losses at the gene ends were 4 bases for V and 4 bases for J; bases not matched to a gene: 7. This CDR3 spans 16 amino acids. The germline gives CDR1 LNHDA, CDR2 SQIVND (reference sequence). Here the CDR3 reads CASSTLAGWGTGELFF. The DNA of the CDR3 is TGTGCCAGTAGTACTCTAGCGGGGTGGGGCACCGGGGAGCTGTTTTTT.

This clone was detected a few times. The CDR3: CASRKRQDRNTEAFF. The CDR3 DNA is TGTGCCAGCAGGAAAAGACAGGACCGGAACACTGAAGCTTTCTTT. The chain links TRBV6-5 to TRBJ1-1; TRBD1 might be the D (6 bases). The V and J ends lost 6 bases and 1 base respectively, with 15 bases between them. Germline CDR1 MNHEY, CDR2 SVGAGI. The CDR3 spans 15 residues.

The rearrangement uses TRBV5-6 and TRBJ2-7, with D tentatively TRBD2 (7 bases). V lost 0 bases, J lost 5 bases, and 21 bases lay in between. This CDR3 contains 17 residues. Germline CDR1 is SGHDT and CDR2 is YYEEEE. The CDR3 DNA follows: TGTGCCAGCAGCTTGGCGTTGGGGGTAAGGGAGGGGGACGAGCAGTACTTC. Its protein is CASSLALGVREGDEQYF.

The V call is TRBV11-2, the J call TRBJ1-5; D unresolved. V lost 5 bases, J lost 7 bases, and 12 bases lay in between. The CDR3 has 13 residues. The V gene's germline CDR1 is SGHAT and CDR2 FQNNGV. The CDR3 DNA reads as TGTGCCAGCAGCCCAGGCGTGTGGCAGCCCCAGCATTTT. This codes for CASSPGVWQPQHF.